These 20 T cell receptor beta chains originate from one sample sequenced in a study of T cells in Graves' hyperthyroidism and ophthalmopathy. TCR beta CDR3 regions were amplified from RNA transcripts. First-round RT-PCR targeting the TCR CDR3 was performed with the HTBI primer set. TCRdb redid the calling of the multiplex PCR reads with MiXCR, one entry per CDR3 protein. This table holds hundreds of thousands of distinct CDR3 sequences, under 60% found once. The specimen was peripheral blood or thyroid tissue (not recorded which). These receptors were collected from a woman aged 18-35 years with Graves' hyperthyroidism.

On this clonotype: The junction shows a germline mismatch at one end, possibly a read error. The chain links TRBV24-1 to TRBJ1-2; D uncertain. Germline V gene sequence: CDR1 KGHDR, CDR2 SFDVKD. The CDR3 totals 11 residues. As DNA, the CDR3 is TGTGCTACCAACACGGCCGGGGGCTACACCTTC. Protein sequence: CATNTAGGYTF.

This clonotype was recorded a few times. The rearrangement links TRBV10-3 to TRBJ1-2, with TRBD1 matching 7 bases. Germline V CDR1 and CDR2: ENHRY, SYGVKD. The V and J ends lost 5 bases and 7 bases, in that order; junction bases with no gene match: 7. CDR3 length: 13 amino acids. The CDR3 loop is CAISPTGPSGYTF. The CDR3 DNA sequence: TGTGCCATCAGTCCGACAGGGCCGAGTGGCTACACCTTC.

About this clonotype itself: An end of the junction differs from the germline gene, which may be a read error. The CDR3 protein is CSVRGDDSPLHF. For the CDR3, the DNA is TGCAGTGTTAGGGGGGACGATTCGCCCCTCCACTTT. V is TRBV20-1 and J is TRBJ1-6; TRBD1 might be the D (6 bases). Germline CDR1 reads DFQATT; CDR2 reads SNEGSKA (reference sequence). The CDR3 loop spans 12 amino acids.

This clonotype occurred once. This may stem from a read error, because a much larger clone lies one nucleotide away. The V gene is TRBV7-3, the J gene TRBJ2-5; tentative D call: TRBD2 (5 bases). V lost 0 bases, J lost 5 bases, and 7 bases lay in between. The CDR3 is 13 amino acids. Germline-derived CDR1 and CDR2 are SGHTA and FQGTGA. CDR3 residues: CASSLTSAETQYF. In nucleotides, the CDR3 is TGTGCCAGCAGCTTAACTAGCGCGGAGACCCAGTACTTC.

The CDR3 loop reads CASNPRGQYEQYF. The CDR3 coding sequence is TGTGCCAGCAATCCACGGGGACAATACGAGCAGTACTTC. J is TRBJ2-7 and V is TRBV11-2, with D possibly matching TRBD1 (6 bases). Germline V lookup: CDR1 SGHAT, CDR2 FQNNGV. The CDR3 length is 13 residues. The V end was cut by 7 bases, the J end by 4 bases, with 14 bases between.

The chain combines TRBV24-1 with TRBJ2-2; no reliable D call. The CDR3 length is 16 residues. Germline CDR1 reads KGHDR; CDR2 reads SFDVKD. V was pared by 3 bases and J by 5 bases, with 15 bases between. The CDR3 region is CATSDPGPENTGELFF. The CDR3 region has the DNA TGTGCCACCAGTGATCCCGGGCCAGAAAATACCGGGGAGCTGTTTTTT.

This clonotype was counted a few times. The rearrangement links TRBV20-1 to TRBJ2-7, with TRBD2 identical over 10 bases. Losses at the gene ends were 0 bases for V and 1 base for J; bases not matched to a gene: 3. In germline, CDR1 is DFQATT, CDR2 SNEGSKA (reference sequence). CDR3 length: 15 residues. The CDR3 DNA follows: TGCAGTGCTAGAGATCAAGCGGGAGGGTCCTACGAGCAGTACTTC. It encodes CSARDQAGGSYEQYF.

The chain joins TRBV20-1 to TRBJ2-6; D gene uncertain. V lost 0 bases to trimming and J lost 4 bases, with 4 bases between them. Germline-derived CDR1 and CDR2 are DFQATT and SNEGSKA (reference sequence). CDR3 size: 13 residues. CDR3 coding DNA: TGCAGTGCTAGAGACCGGGGGGCCAACGTCCTGACTTTC. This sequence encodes CSARDRGANVLTF.

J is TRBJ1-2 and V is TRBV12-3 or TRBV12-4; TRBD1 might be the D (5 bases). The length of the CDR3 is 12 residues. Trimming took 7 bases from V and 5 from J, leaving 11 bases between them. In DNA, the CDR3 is TGTGCCAGCAATGGCAGGGAATATGGCTACACCTTC. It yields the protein CASNGREYGYTF.

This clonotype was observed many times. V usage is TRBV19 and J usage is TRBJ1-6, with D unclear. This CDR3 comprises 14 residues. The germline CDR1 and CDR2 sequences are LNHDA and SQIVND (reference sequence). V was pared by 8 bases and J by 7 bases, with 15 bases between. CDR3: CASAGGTRNSPLHF. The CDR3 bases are TGTGCCAGTGCCGGCGGTACGAGGAATTCACCCCTCCACTTT.

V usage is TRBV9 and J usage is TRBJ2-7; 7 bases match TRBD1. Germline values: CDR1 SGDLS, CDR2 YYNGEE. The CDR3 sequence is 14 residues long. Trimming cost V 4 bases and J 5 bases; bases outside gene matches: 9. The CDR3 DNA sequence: TGTGCCAGCAGCTTTCGGGACAGCATCGACGAGCAGTACTTC. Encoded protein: CASSFRDSIDEQYF. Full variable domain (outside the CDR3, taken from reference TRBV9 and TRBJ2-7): DSGVTQTPKHLITATGQRVTLRCSPRSGDLSVYWYQQSLDQGLQFLIQYYNGEERAKGNILERFSAQQFPDLHSELNLSSLELGDSALYFCASSFRDSIDEQYFGPGTRLTVT.

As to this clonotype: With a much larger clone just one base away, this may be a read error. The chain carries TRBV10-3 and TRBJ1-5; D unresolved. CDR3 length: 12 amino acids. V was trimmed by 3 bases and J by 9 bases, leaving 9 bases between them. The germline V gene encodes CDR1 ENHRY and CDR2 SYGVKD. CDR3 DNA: TGTGCCATCAGTGACGGCATGAGGCCCCAGCATTTT. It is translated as CAISDGMRPQHF.

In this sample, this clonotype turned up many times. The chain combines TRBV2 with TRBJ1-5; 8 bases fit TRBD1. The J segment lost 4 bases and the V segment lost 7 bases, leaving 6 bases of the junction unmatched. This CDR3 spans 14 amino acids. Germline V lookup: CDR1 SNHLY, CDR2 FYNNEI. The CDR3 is CASTRTGTNQPQHF. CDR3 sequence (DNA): TGTGCCAGCACGAGGACAGGGACGAATCAGCCCCAGCATTTT.

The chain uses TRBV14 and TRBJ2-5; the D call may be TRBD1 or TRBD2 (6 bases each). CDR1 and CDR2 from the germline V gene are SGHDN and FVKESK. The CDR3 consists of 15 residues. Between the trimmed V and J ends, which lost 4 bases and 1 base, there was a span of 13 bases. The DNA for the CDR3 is TGTGCCAGCAGCCTCCTCTGGGGGGCCCAAGAGACCCAGTACTTC. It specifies CASSLLWGAQETQYF. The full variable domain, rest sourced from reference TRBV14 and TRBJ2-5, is EAGVTQFPSHSVIEKGQTVTLRCDPISGHDNLYWYRRVMGKEIKFLLHFVKESKQDESGMPNNRFLAERTGGTYSTLKVQPAELEDSGVYFCASSLLWGAQETQYFGPGTRLLVL.

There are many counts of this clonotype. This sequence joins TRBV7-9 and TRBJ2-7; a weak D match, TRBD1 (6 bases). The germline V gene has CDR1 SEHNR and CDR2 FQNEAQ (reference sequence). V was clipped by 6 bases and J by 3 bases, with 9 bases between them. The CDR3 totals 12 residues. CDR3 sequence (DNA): TGTGCCAGCAGTACAGGGAACTACGAGCAGTACTTC. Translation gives CASSTGNYEQYF.

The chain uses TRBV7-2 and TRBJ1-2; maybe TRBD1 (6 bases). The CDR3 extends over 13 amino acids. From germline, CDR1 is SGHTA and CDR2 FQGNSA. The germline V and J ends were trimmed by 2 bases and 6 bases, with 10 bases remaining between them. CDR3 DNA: TGTGCCAGCAGCTTAAAATCAGGGGATGGCTACACCTTC. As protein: CASSLKSGDGYTF.

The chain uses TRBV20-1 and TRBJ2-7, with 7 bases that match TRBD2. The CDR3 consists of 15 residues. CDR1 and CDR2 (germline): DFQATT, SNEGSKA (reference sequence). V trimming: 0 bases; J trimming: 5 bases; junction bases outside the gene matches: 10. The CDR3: CSARDRAGELDEQYF. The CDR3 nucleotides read TGCAGTGCTAGAGATCGGGCGGGAGAACTGGACGAGCAGTACTTC.

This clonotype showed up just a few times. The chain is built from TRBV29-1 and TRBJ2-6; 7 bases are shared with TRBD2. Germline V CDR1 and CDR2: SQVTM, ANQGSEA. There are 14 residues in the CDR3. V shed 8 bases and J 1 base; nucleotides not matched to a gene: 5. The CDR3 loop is CSHVGRSGANVLTF. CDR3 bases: TGCAGCCACGTCGGGAGGTCTGGGGCCAACGTCCTGACTTTC.

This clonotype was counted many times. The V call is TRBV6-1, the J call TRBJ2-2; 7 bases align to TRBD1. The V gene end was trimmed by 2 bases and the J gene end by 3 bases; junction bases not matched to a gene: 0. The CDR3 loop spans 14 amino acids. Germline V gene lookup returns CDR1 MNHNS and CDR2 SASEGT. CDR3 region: CASSEQGDTGELFF. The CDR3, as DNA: TGTGCCAGCAGTGAACAGGGGGACACCGGGGAGCTGTTTTTT.

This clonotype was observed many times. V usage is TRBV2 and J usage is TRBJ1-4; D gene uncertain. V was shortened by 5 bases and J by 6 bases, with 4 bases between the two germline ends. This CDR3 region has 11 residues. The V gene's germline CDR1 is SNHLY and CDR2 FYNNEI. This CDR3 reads CASSQYEKLFF. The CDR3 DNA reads TGTGCCAGCAGTCAGTATGAAAAACTGTTTTTT.